This TCR beta chain was observed in a study of cytomegalovirus exposure and HLA in healthy donors. Details on this clone: Its antigen is not identified.

PCR used 60 Vbeta primers and 13 Jbeta primers. Sequencing was performed with immunoSEQ multiplex PCR; in TCRdb, only in-frame clones are kept and a portion is missing. The sample lists 150,000 or so clones, around four fifths occurring once. Germline-derived CDR1 and CDR2 are SGHRS and YFSETQ. The CDR3 loop spans 15 amino acids. J was trimmed by 6 bases and V by 4 bases; bases with no gene match: 6. General observations from the study: Several V segments, TRBV6-2 and TRBV6-3 among them, could not be told apart and were dropped. A previous analysis found most TCR beta V segments productive roughly 87% or roughly 30% of the time.

Sequencing was done on a sample of PBMCs. This TCR was sampled from a man aged 50 to 60 in good health and CMV-seropositive. The chain has TRBV5-1 and TRBJ2-4, with 11 positions matching TRBD2. The chain's CDR3 is CASSVTGTSGNIQYF. The CDR3 nucleotides are TGCGCCAGCAGCGTCACCGGGACTAGCGGAAACATTCAGTACTTC.